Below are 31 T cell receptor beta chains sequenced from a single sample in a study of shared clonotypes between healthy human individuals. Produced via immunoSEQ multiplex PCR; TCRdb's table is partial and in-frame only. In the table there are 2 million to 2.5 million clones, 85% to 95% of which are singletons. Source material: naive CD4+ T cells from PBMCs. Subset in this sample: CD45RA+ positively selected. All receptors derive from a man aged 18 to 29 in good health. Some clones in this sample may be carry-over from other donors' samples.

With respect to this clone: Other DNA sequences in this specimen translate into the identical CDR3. CDR3 region: CASSLLGAYEQYF. The CDR3 bases are TGTGCCAGCAGCTTGCTGGGGGCCTACGAGCAGTACTTC. The chain recombines TRBV7-9 with TRBJ2-7, with D perhaps matching TRBD1 or TRBD2 (5 bases each). Germline V gene data show CDR1 as SEHNR and CDR2 as FQNEAQ (reference sequence). Trimming took 3 bases from V and 2 from J, leaving 8 bases between them. This CDR3 region has 13 residues.

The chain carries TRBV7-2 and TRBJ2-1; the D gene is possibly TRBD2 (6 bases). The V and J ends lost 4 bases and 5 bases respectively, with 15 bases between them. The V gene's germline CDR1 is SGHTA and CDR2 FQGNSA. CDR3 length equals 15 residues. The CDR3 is CASSSRRAGHNEQFF. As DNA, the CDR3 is TGTGCCAGCAGCTCCCGCCGGGCGGGGCACAATGAGCAGTTCTTC.

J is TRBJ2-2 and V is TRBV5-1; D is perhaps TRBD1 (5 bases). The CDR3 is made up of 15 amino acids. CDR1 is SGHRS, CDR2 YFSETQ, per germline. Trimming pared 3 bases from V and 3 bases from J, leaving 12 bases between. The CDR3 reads CASSSLGADTGELFF. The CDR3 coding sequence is TGCGCCAGCAGCTCCCTTGGGGCGGACACCGGGGAGCTGTTTTTT.

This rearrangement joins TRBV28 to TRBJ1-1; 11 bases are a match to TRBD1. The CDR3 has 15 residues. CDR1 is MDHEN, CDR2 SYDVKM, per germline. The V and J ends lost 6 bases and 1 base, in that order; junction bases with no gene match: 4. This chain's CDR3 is CASSQGTGGNTEAFF. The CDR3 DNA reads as TGTGCCAGCAGCCAAGGGACAGGGGGGAACACTGAAGCTTTCTTT.

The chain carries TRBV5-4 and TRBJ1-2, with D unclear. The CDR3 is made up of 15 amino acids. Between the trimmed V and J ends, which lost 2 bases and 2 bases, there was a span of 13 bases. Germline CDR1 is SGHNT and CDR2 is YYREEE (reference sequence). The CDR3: CASSFSVGQNYGYTF. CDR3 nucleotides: TGTGCCAGCAGCTTTTCCGTAGGGCAGAACTATGGCTACACCTTC.

The CDR3: CASSYGHRNEKLFF. The CDR3, as DNA: TGTGCCAGCAGCTACGGACACCGGAATGAAAAACTGTTTTTT. The chain carries TRBV6-1 and TRBJ1-4; TRBD1 is a possible D gene (5 bases). Per the germline V gene, CDR1 is MNHNS and CDR2 is SASEGT. The ends were cut back, 6 bases at V and 5 bases at J, with 13 bases in the middle. The CDR3 consists of 14 residues.

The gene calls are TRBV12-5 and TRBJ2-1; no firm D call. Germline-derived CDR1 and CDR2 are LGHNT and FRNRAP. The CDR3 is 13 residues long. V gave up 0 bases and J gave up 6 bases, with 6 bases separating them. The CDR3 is CASGLVEVNEQFF. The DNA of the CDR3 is TGTGCTAGTGGTTTGGTAGAGGTCAATGAGCAGTTCTTC.

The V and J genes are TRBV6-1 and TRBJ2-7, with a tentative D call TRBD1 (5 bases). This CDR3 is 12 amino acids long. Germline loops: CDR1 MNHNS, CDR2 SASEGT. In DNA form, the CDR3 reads TGTGCCAGCAGTGAAGGGCCAGGGTGGATTGCCGTC. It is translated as CASSEGPGWIAV.

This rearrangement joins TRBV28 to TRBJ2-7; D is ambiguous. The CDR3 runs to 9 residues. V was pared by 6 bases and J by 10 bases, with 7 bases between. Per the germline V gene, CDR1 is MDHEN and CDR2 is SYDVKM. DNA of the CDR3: TGTGCCAGCAGGCCCACCCAGTACTTC. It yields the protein CASRPTQYF.

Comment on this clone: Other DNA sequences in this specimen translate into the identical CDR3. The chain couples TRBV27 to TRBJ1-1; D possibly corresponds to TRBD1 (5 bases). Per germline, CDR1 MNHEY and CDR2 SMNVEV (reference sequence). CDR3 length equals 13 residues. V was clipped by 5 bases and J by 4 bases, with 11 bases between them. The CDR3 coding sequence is TGTGCCAGCAGTCCTAGGGGTTTCACTGAAGCTTTCTTT. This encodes CASSPRGFTEAFF.

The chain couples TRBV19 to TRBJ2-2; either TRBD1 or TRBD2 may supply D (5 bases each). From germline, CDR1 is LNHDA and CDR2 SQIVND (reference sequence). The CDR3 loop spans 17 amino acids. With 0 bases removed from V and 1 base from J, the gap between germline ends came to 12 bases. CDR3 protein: CASSIDVRDLNTGELFF. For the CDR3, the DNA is TGTGCCAGTAGTATAGATGTGAGGGACCTGAACACCGGGGAGCTGTTTTTT. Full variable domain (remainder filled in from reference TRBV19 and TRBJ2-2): DGGITQSPKYLFRKEGQNVTLSCEQNLNHDAMYWYRQDPGQGLRLIYYSQIVNDFQKGDIAEGYSVSREKKESFPLTVTSAQKNPTAFYLCASSIDVRDLNTGELFFGEGSRLTVL.

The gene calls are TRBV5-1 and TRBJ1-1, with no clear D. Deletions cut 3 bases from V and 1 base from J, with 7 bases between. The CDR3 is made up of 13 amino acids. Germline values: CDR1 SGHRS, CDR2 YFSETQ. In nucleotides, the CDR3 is TGCGCCAGCAGCTCTGCATCGAACACTGAAGCTTTCTTT. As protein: CASSSASNTEAFF.

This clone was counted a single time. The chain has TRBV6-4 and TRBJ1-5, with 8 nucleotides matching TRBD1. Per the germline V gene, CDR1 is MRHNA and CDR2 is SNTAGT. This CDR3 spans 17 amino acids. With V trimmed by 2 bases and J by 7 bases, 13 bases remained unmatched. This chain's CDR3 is CASSDPNLSGGRQPQHF. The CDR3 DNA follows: TGTGCCAGCAGTGACCCCAACCTTTCAGGGGGCCGGCAGCCCCAGCATTTT.

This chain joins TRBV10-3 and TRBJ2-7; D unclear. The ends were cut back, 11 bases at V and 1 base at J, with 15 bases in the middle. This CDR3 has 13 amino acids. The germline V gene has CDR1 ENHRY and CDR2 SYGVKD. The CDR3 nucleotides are TGTGCCTCCTCCCCGGTGCCGTCCTACGAGCAGTACTTC. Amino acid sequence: CASSPVPSYEQYF.

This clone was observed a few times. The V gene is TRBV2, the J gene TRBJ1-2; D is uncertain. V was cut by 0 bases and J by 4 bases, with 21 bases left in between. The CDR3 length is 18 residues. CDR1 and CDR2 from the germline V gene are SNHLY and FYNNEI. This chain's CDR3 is CASSEAGLVSVLSYGYTF. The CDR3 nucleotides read TGTGCCAGCAGTGAAGCAGGGTTAGTCTCCGTCTTATCCTATGGCTACACCTTC.

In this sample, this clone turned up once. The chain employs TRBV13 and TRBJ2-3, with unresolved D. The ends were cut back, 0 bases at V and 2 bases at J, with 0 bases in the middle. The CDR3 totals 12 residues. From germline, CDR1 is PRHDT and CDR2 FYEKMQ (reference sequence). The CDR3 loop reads CASSLGTDTQYF. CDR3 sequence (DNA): TGTGCCAGCAGCTTAGGCACAGATACGCAGTATTTT.

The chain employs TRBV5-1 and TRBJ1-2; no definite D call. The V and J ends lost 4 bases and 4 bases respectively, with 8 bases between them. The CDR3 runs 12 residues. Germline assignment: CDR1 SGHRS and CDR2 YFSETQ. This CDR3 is CASSTDVYGYTF. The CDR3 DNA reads TGCGCCAGCAGCACGGACGTCTATGGCTACACCTTC.

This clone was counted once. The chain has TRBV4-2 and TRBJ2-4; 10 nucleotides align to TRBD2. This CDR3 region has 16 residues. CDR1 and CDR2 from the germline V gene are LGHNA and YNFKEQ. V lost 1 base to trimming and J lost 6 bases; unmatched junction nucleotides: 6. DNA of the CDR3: TGTGCCAGCAGCCAAGCTCGGACTAGCGGACGAAACATTCAGTACTTC. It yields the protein CASSQARTSGRNIQYF.

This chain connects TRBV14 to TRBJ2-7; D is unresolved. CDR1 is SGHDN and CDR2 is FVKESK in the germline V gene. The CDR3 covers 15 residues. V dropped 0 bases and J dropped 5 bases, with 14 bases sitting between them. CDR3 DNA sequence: TGTGCCAGCAGCCAAGAGGCCCGCTATCACCACGAGCAGTACTTC. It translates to CASSQEARYHHEQYF.

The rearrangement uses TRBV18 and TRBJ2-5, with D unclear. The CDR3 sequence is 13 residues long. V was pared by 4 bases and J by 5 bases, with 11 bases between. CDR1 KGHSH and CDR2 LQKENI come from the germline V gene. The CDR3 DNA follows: TGTGCCAGCTCACGGGATCTGGAGGAGACCCAGTACTTC. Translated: CASSRDLEETQYF. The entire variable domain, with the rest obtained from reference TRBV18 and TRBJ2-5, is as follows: NAGVMQNPRHLVRRRGQEARLRCSPMKGHSHVYWYRQLPEEGLKFMVYLQKENIIDESGMPKERFSAEFPKEGPSILRIQQVVRGDSAAYFCASSRDLEETQYFGPGTRLLVL.

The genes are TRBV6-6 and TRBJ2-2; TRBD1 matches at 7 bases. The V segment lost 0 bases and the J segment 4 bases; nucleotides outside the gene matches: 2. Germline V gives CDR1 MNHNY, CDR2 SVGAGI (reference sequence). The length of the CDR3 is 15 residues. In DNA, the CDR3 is TGTGCCAGCAGTTACTCGACAGGGACCACCGGGGAGCTGTTTTTT. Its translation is CASSYSTGTTGELFF.

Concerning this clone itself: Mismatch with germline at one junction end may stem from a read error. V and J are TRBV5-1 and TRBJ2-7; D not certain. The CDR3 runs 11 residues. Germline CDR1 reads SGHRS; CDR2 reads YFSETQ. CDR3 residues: CASRLDGEQYF. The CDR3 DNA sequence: TGCGCCAGCAGATTGGACGGAGAGCAGTACTTC.

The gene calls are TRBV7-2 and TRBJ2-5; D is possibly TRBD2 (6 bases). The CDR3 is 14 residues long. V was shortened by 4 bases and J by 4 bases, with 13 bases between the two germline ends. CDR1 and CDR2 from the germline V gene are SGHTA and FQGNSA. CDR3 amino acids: CASSSKVRGETQYF. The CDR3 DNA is TGTGCCAGCAGCTCCAAAGTGCGGGGAGAGACCCAGTACTTC.

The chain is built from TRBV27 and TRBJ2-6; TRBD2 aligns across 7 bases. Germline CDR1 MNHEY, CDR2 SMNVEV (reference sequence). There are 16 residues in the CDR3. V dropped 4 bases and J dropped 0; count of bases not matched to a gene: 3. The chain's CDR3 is CASSSGLGSGANVLTF. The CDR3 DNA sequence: TGTGCCAGCAGTTCAGGACTAGGCTCTGGGGCCAACGTCCTGACTTTC. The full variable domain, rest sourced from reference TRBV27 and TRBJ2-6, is EAQVTQNPRYLITVTGKKLTVTCSQNMNHEYMSWYRQDPGLGLRQIYYSMNVEVTDKGDVPEGYKVSRKEKRNFPLILESPSPNQTSLYFCASSSGLGSGANVLTFGAGSRLTVL.

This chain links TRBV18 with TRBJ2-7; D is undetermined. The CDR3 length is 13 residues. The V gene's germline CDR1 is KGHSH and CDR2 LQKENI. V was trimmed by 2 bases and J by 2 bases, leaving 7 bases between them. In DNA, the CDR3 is TGTGCCAGCTCACCAGGTCTTCCCTACGAGCAGTACTTC. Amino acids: CASSPGLPYEQYF.

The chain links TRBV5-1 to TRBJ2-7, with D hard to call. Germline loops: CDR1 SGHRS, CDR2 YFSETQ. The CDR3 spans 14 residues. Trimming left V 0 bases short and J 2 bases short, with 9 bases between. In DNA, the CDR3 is TGCGCCAGCAGCTTGGGGCCAATACCCTACGAGCAGTACTTC. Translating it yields CASSLGPIPYEQYF.

This CDR3 reads CASSYKGLAGGDTQYF. In DNA, the CDR3 is TGTGCCAGCAGTTACAAGGGACTAGCGGGAGGAGATACGCAGTATTTT. The rearrangement links TRBV6-5 to TRBJ2-3; 15 positions match TRBD2. CDR1 and CDR2 (germline): MNHEY, SVGAGI. This CDR3 comprises 16 residues. J gave up 5 bases and V 2 bases, and 2 bases lay outside the gene matches.

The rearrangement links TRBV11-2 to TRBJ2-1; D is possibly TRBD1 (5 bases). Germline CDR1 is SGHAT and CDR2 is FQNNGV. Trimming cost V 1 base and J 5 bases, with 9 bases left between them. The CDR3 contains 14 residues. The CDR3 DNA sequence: TGTGCCAGCAGCTTAGCCGCAGGGAACAATGAGCAGTTCTTC. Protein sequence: CASSLAAGNNEQFF.

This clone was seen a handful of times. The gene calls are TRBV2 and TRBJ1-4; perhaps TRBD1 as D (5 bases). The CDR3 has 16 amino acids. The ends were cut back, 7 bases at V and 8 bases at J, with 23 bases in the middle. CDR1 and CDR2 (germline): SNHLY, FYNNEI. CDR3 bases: TGTGCCAGCAAATTAATCGAAGGAGGGGTAAAGGAAAAACTGTTTTTT. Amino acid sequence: CASKLIEGGVKEKLFF.

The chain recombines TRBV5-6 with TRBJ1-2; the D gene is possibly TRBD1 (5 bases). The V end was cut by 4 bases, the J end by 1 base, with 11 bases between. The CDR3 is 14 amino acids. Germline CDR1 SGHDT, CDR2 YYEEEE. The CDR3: CASSAGTGNYGYTF. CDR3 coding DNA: TGTGCCAGCAGCGCCGGGACGGGTAACTATGGCTACACCTTC.

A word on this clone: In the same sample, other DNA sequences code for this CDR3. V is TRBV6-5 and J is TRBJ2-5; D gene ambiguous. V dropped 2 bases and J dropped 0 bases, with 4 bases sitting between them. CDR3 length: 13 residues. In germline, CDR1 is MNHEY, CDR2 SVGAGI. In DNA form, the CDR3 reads TGTGCCAGCAGTTACCGGTACCAAGAGACCCAGTACTTC. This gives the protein CASSYRYQETQYF.